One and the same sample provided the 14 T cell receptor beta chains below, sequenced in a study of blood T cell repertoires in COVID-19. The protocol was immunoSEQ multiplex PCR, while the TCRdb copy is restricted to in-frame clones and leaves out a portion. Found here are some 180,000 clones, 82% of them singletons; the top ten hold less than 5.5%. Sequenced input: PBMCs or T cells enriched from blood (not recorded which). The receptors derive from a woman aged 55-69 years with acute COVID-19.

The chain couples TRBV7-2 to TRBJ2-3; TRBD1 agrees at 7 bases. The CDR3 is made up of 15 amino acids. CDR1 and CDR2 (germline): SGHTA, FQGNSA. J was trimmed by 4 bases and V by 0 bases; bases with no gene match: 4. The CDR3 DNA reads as TGTGCCAGCAGCTTAGCTGGACAGGAGGCAGATACGCAGTATTTT. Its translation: CASSLAGQEADTQYF.

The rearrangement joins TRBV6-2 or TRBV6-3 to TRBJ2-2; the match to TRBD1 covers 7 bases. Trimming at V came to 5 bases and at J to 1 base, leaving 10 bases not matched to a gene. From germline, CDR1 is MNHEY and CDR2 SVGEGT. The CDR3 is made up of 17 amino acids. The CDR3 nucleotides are TGTGCCAGCAGTACCTATTTAGGGGGCCGGAACACCGGGGAGCTGTTTTTT. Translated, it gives CASSTYLGGRNTGELFF.

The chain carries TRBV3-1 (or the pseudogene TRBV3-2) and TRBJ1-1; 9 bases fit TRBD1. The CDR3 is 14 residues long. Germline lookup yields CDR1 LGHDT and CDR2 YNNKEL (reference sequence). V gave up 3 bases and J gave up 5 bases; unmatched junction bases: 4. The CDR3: CASSQTGGRTEAFF. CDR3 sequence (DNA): TGTGCCAGCAGCCAGACAGGGGGAAGAACTGAAGCTTTCTTT.

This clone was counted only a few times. The CDR3 reads CASSPVRGSYNEQFF. The CDR3 DNA sequence: TGTGCCAGCAGCCCTGTCAGGGGGTCCTACAATGAGCAGTTCTTC. V and J are TRBV11-2 and TRBJ2-1; 7 nucleotides match TRBD1. J lost 1 base, V lost 5 bases, and 5 bases had no gene match. The CDR3 runs to 15 residues. Per the germline V gene, CDR1 is SGHAT and CDR2 is FQNNGV.

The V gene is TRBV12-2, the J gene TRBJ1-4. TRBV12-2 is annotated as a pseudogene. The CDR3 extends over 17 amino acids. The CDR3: CASRFSGEEKTNEKLFF. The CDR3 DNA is TGTGCAAGTCGCTTTTCGGGGGAAGAGAAAACTAATGAAAAACTGTTTTTT.

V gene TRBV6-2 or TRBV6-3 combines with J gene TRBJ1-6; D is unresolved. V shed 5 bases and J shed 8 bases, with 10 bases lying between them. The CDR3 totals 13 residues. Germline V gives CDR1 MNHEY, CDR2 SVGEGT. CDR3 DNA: TGTGCCAGCAGTCTCCCGGGGTATTCACCCCTCCACTTT. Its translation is CASSLPGYSPLHF.

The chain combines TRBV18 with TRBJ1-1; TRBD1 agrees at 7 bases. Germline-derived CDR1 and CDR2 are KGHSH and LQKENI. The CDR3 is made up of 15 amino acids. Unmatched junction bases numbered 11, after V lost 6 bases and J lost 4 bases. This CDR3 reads CASSEQGKVGTEAFF. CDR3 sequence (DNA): TGTGCCAGCTCCGAACAGGGGAAGGTAGGCACTGAAGCTTTCTTT.

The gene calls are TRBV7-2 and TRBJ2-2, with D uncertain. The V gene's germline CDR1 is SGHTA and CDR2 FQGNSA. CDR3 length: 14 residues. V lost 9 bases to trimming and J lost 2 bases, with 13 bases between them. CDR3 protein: CARQNSRNTGELFF. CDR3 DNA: TGTGCCAGGCAAAACTCCCGAAACACCGGGGAGCTGTTTTTT. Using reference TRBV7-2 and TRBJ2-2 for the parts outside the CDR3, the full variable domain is GAGVSQSPSNKVTEKGKDVELRCDPISGHTALYWYRQSLGQGLEFLIYFQGNSAPDKSGLPSDRFSAERTGGSVSTLTIQRTQQEDSAVYLCARQNSRNTGELFFGEGSRLTVL.

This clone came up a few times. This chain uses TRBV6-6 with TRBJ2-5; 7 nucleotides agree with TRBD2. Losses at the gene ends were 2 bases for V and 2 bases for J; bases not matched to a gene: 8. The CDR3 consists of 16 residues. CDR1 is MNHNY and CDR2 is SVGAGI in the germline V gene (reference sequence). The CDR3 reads CASSYPPGGTQETQYF. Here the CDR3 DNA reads TGTGCCAGCAGTTACCCCCCGGGGGGTACTCAAGAGACCCAGTACTTC.

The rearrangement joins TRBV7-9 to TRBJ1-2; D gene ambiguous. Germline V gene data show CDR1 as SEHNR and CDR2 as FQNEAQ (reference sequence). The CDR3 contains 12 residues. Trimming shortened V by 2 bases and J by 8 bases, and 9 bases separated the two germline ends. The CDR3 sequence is CASSLREWGYTF. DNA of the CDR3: TGTGCCAGCAGCTTACGAGAGTGGGGCTACACCTTC.

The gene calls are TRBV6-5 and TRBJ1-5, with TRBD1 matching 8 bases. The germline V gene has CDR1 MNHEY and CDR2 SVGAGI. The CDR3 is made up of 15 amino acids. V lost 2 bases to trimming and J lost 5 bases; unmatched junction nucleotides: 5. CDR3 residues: CASSYTGQGDQPQHF. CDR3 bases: TGTGCCAGCAGTTACACAGGACAGGGAGATCAGCCCCAGCATTTT.

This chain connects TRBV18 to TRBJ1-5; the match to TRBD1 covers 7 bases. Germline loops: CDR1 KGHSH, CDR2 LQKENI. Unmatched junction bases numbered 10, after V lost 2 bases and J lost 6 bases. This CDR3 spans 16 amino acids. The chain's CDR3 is CASSPFEGAEGQPQHF. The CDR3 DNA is TGTGCCAGCTCACCATTCGAGGGGGCCGAGGGTCAGCCCCAGCATTTT.

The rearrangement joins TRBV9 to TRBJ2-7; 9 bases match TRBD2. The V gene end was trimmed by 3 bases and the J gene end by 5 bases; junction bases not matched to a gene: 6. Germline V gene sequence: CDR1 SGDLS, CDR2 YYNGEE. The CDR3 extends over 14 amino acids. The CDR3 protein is CASSELAGGDEQYF. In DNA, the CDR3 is TGTGCCAGCAGCGAACTAGCGGGTGGGGACGAGCAGTACTTC.

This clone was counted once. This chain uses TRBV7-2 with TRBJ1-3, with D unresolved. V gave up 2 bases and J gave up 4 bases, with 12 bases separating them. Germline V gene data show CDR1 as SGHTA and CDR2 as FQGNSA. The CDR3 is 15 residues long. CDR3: CASSLSLAGGNTIYF. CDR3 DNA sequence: TGTGCCAGCAGCTTATCCCTTGCGGGAGGAAACACCATATATTTT.